This is a list of T cell receptor beta chains from one sample in a study of blood T cell repertoires in COVID-19. Here immunoSEQ multiplex PCR was the method, and the copy in TCRdb shows in-frame clones only, minus some. Of about 200,000 clones listed, 89% were seen once; the top ten hold around 3.7%. Sequenced material: PBMCs or T cells enriched from blood (not recorded which). The source is a woman between 25 and 40 years old with acute COVID-19. Each CDR3 is given with its conserved first and last residue. The order of the fields is clone size, J gene, V gene, D gene, CDR3 DNA, CDR3 protein. A D gene is named only where the DNA matches it firmly. Not every row has a clone size; where given, it reads once, few, many or a size class.

few	TRBJ2-2	TRBV19	TRBD1	TGTGCCACCCGAGGGGACAGGGTGACGGCCGGGGAGCTGTTTTTT	CATRGDRVTAGELFF
few	TRBJ1-1	TRBV7-9	.	TGTGCCAGCAGCTTAGCGCAGGGTATAGACACTGAAGCTTTCTTT	CASSLAQGIDTEAFF
once	TRBJ1-1	TRBV7-8	.	TGTGCCAGCAGCTTAGCCGCGGCCTATCAGGGCCCGCGGGCTTTCTTT	CASSLAAAYQGPRAFF
.	TRBJ1-1	TRBV5-3	.	TGTGCCAGAAGCAACCAAGCGGCTACTTACACTGAAGCTTTCTTT	CARSNQAATYTEAFF
.	TRBJ1-1	TRBV5-4	.	TGTGCCAGCAGCGGAACAAGGGGCCACAACACTGAAGCTTTCTTT	CASSGTRGHNTEAFF
once	TRBJ2-2	TRBV4-2	.	TGTGCCAGCAGCCAAGTTGCGCCCGGGGAGCTGTTTTTT	CASSQVAPGELFF
.	TRBJ2-7	TRBV4-1	.	TGCGCCAGCAGCGCGGGATACGAGCAGTACTTC	CASSAGYEQYF
.	TRBJ1-2	TRBV4-1	.	TGCGCCAGCAGCCAAGAAACGGTGAGTGGCTACACCTTC	CASSQETVSGYTF
few	TRBJ2-1	TRBV6-4	TRBD1	TGTGCCAGCAGCAGCCGGACAGGGAGCTCCTACAATGAGCAGTTCTTC	CASSSRTGSSYNEQFF
.	TRBJ2-7	TRBV15	.	TGTGCCACCAGCAGAGATTTAAGGGGATTCTCCTACGAGCAGTACTTC	CATSRDLRGFSYEQYF
.	TRBJ2-5	TRBV12-5	TRBD1	TGTGCTAGTGGTTTGGGGCAGGGGGAGAGAGAGACCCAGTACTTC	CASGLGQGERETQYF
.	TRBJ2-3	TRBV3-1/TRBV3-2	.	TGTGCCAGCAGCCAAGAGATGCACCCGGAGGATACGCAGTATTTT	CASSQEMHPEDTQYF
.	TRBJ1-1	TRBV20-1	.	TGCAGTGCTAGTGTGGGCAGGATAGGCACTGAAGCTTTCTTT	CSASVGRIGTEAFF
.	TRBJ1-2	TRBV6-2/TRBV6-3	TRBD1	TGTGCCAGCAGTCCAGGGGGCGTAATCTATGGCTACACCTTC	CASSPGGVIYGYTF
.	TRBJ2-7	TRBV13	.	TGTGCCAGCAGCAACGGGTACGAGCAGTACTTC	CASSNGYEQYF
.	TRBJ2-7	TRBV7-3	TRBD1	TGTGCCAGCAGCTTAAGGGTAAGGGGACAGGGACCCTACGAGCAGTACTTC	CASSLRVRGQGPYEQYF
.	TRBJ1-6	TRBV6-5	.	TGTGCCAGCAGTCTCACAGAACAAAATTCACCCCTCCACTTT	CASSLTEQNSPLHF
.	TRBJ2-3	TRBV7-3	TRBD2	TGTGCCAGCAGCCCTACCACTAGCGGGGGGGAACAGTATTTT	CASSPTTSGGEQYF
.	TRBJ2-1	TRBV6-5	TRBD1	TGTGCCAGCAGTTACTCAGGACAGGCAGTCTACAATGAGCAGTTCTTC	CASSYSGQAVYNEQFF
.	TRBJ1-2	TRBV27	.	TGTGCCAGCAGTTTATCGGGAGTAAAGTTCCTTAACTATGGCTACACCTTC	CASSLSGVKFLNYGYTF